Listed here are 8 T cell receptor beta chains from one sample, sequenced in a study of cytomegalovirus exposure and HLA in healthy donors. Amplification used 60 Vbeta primers and 13 Jbeta primers. Measured with immunoSEQ multiplex PCR; TCRdb has only the in-frame clones, and not every one. The repertoire holds over 150,000 clones, more than 70% seen once, with 4.9% in the top ten. The sample taken for sequencing was PBMCs. The receptor source for this set is a male donor in good health and CMV-seronegative.

This rearrangement joins TRBV2 to TRBJ2-4, with 9 bases fitting TRBD1. This CDR3 is 17 amino acids long. Per germline, CDR1 SNHLY and CDR2 FYNNEI. J was trimmed by 2 bases and V by 2 bases; bases with no gene match: 7. The CDR3 nucleotides read TGTGCCAGCAGTGAATGGACAGGGGTTCGTACCAAAAACATTCAGTACTTC. The encoded protein is CASSEWTGVRTKNIQYF.

This chain joins TRBV4-2 and TRBJ2-7; TRBD2 matches 8 bases. The V segment lost 0 bases and the J segment 0 bases; nucleotides outside the gene matches: 4. This CDR3 is 16 amino acids long. From germline, CDR1 is LGHNA and CDR2 YNFKEQ. The CDR3 DNA reads as TGTGCCAGCAGCCAAGAATGGCGGGGGGACTCCTACGAGCAGTACTTC. Encoded protein: CASSQEWRGDSYEQYF.

V is TRBV20-1 and J is TRBJ2-3; D remains unclear. The V and J ends lost 4 bases and 6 bases respectively, with 8 bases between them. Germline-derived CDR1 and CDR2 are DFQATT and SNEGSKA (reference sequence). The CDR3 is 11 amino acids. CDR3 bases: TGCAGTGCTATGACTGGTGATACGCAGTATTTT. It translates to CSAMTGDTQYF.

V and J are TRBV28 and TRBJ2-7; 9 bases agree with TRBD1. The germline CDR1 and CDR2 sequences are MDHEN and SYDVKM. This CDR3 has 14 amino acids. V was pared by 5 bases and J by 3 bases, with 5 bases of the junction left unmatched. This CDR3 reads CASSPRTGVYEQYF. CDR3 DNA sequence: TGTGCCAGCAGTCCTAGGACAGGGGTCTACGAGCAGTACTTC. The complete variable domain, with remaining parts taken from reference TRBV28 and TRBJ2-7, reads DVKVTQSSRYLVKRTGEKVFLECVQDMDHENMFWYRQDPGLGLRLIYFSYDVKMKEKGDIPEGYSVSREKKERFSLILESASTNQTSMYLCASSPRTGVYEQYFGPGTRLTVT.

The chain carries TRBV25-1 and TRBJ2-7; 8 nucleotides match TRBD2. Germline CDR1 is MGHDK and CDR2 is SYGVNS. Trimming took 6 bases from V and 5 from J; bases not matched to a gene: 9. The CDR3 has 14 amino acids. In nucleotides, the CDR3 is TGTGCCAGCAGCCTCTTCGGGGGGGGGCACGAGCAGTACTTC. This codes for CASSLFGGGHEQYF.

This clone was found a few times. This chain links TRBV7-2 with TRBJ2-1; TRBD2 matches at 8 bases. The J segment lost 15 bases and the V segment lost 5 bases, leaving 6 bases of the junction unmatched. Germline V gene data show CDR1 as SGHTA and CDR2 as FQGNSA. This CDR3 region has 11 residues. The CDR3 is CASSPWTSLFF. Here the CDR3 DNA reads TGTGCCAGCAGCCCGTGGACTAGCCTGTTCTTC.

The chain couples TRBV5-1 to TRBJ2-7; 7 nucleotides agree with TRBD1. Trimming removed 2 bases from V and 0 bases from J; junction bases left unmatched: 2. The CDR3 is 14 residues long. Germline assignment: CDR1 SGHRS and CDR2 YFSETQ. The CDR3 nucleotides read TGCGCCAGCAGCTTCGGGACAGCCTCCTACGAGCAGTACTTC. This encodes CASSFGTASYEQYF.

The chain recombines TRBV7-8 with TRBJ1-5; a weak D match, TRBD1 (5 bases). The CDR3 spans 17 residues. Trimming removed 4 bases from V and 4 bases from J, with 20 bases in between. Looked up from germline, CDR1 is SGHVS and CDR2 is FQNEAQ. This chain's CDR3 is CASSSVDMRKGNQPQHF. The CDR3 coding sequence is TGTGCCAGCAGCTCCGTGGATATGAGGAAGGGGAATCAGCCCCAGCATTTT.